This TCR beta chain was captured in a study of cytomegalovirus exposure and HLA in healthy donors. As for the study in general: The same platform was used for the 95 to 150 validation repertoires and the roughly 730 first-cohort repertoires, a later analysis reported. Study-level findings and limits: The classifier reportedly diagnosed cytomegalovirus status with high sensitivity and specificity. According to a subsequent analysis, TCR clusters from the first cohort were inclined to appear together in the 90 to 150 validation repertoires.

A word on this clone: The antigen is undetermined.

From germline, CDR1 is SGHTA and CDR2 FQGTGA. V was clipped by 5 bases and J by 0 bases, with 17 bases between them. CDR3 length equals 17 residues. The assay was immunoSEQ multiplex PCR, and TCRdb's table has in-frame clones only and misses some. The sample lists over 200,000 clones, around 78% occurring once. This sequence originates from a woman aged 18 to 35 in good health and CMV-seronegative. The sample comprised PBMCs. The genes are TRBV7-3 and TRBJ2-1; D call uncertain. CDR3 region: CASSLGPGLPSYNEQFF. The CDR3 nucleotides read TGTGCCAGCAGCCTAGGGCCCGGGCTTCCCTCCTACAATGAGCAGTTCTTC.